This record covers a single TCR beta chain. The sample belongs to a study of OX40 agonist ivuxolimab in advanced cancers. The repertoire was sequenced with immunoSEQ multiplex PCR; TCRdb's copy has only in-frame clones and lacks some. The sample holds approximately 35,000 clones; 76% are singletons and the top ten take over 20%. Per germline, CDR1 SEHNR and CDR2 FQNEAQ (reference sequence). This CDR3 is 14 amino acids long. The germline V and J ends were trimmed by 2 bases and 5 bases, with 12 bases remaining between them. This sequence originates from an adult with an advanced solid tumor such as melanoma, head and neck, liver or kidney cancer. The chain combines TRBV7-9 with TRBJ1-1; D perhaps matches TRBD1 (5 bases). Sequenced here: CD4+ or CD8+ T cells sorted from blood, sampled in a trial of the OX40 agonist ivuxolimab. The CDR3 coding sequence is TGTGCCAGCAGCTTAATGGAGGGGCTTACTGAAGCTTTCTTT. This sequence encodes CASSLMEGLTEAFF.